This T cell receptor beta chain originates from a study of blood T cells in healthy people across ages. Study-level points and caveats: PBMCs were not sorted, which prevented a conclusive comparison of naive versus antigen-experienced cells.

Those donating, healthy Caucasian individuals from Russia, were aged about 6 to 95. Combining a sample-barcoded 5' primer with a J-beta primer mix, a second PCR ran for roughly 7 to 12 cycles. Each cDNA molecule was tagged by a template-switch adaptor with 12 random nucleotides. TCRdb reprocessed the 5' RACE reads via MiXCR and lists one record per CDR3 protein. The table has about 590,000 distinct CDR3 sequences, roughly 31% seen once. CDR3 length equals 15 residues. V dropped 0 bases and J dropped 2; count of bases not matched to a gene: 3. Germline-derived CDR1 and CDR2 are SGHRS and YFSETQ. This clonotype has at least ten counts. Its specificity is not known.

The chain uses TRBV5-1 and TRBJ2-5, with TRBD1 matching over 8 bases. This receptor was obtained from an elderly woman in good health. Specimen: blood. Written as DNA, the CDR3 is TGCGCCAGCAGCTTGGCGGACAGGGCACAAGAGACCCAGTACTTC. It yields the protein CASSLADRAQETQYF.